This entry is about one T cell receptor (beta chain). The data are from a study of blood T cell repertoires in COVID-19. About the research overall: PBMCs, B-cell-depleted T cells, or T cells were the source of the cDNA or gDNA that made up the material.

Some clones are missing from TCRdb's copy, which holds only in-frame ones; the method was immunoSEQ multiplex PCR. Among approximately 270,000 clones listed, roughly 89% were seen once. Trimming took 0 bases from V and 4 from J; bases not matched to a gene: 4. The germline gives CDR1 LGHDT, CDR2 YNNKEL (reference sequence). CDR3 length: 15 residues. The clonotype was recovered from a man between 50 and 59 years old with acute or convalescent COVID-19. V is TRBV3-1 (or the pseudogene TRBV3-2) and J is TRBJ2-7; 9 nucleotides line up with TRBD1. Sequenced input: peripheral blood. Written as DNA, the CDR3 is TGTGCCAGCAGCCAAGATCTAGGGACAGGGTACGAGCAGTACTTC. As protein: CASSQDLGTGYEQYF.